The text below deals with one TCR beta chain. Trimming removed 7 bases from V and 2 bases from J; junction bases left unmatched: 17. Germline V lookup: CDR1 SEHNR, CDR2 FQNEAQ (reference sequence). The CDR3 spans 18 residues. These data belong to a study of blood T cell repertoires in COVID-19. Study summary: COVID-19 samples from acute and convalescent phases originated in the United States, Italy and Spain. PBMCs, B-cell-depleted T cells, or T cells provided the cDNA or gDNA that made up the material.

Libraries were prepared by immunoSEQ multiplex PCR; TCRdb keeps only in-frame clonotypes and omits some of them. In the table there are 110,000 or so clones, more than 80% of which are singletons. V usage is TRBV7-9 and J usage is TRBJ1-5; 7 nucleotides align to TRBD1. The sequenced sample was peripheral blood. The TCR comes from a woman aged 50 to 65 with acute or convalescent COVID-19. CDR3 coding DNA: TGTGCCAGCAACCCAACAGGGGCCCACTTTCGAGGCAATCAGCCCCAGCATTTT. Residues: CASNPTGAHFRGNQPQHF. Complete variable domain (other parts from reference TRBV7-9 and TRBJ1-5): DTGVSQNPRHKITKRGQNVTFRCDPISEHNRLYWYRQTLGQGPEFLTYFQNEAQLEKSRLLSDRFSAERPKGSFSTLEIQRTEQGDSAMYLCASNPTGAHFRGNQPQHFGDGTRLSIL.